A selection of T cell receptor beta chains follows, all from one sample in a study of T cells after yellow fever vaccination. One entry per CDR3 protein, called by TCRdb with MiXCR from the 5' RACE reads. The repertoire has 200,000 to 300,000 distinct CDR3 sequences, around 3.5% of them found once; the top ten carry 19%. The sequences come from PBMCs, collected 15 days after the yellow fever booster vaccination. These receptors originate from a man younger than 35 who received the YFV17D yellow fever vaccine. The CDR3 runs from the conserved cysteine through the conserved F or W.

j_gene: TRBJ1-5; v_gene: TRBV10-3; CDR3aa: CAISDPPSGIEQPQHF
j_gene: TRBJ2-3; v_gene: TRBV12-3/TRBV12-4; CDR3aa: CASSFGSGGLTDTQYF
j_gene: TRBJ2-1; v_gene: TRBV12-3/TRBV12-4; CDR3aa: CASSALTGNSYNEQFF
j_gene: TRBJ2-3; v_gene: TRBV12-3/TRBV12-4; CDR3aa: CASILHRLAGAGDTQYF
j_gene: TRBJ1-1; v_gene: TRBV5-1; CDR3aa: CASSLTGRTEAFF
j_gene: TRBJ2-3; v_gene: TRBV2; CDR3aa: CASMFGAFTDTQYF
j_gene: TRBJ1-6; v_gene: TRBV7-9; CDR3aa: CASSFQGGSPLHF
j_gene: TRBJ1-1; v_gene: TRBV20-1; CDR3aa: CSAVPGTEAFF
j_gene: TRBJ2-3; v_gene: TRBV7-2; CDR3aa: CASSPGLARDTQYF
j_gene: TRBJ2-1; v_gene: TRBV6-6; CDR3aa: CASSLTGQVSFYEQFF
j_gene: TRBJ2-7; v_gene: TRBV5-1; CDR3aa: CASSSDPSGEQYF
j_gene: TRBJ1-2; v_gene: TRBV20-1; CDR3aa: CSARQDVGSGLNGYTF
j_gene: TRBJ1-6; v_gene: TRBV9; CDR3aa: CASSAATGGSGSPLHF
j_gene: TRBJ2-7; v_gene: TRBV12-3/TRBV12-4; CDR3aa: CASSFDTYEQYF
j_gene: TRBJ2-3; v_gene: TRBV24-1; CDR3aa: CATSDSVYSGGRSTDTQYF
j_gene: TRBJ1-4; v_gene: TRBV15; CDR3aa: CATSREGGLNEKLFF
j_gene: TRBJ2-2; v_gene: TRBV7-6; CDR3aa: CASSLQGSNTGELFF
j_gene: TRBJ1-2; v_gene: TRBV20-1; CDR3aa: CSARLPPKDRSYNYGYTF
j_gene: TRBJ2-5; v_gene: TRBV15; CDR3aa: CATSREPSGGSKTQYF
j_gene: TRBJ1-5; v_gene: TRBV20-1; CDR3aa: CSARMAPNQPQHF
j_gene: TRBJ2-7; v_gene: TRBV6-4; CDR3aa: CASSDGINGHFEQYF
j_gene: TRBJ1-5; v_gene: TRBV5-7; CDR3aa: CASSRDRRVGQPQHF
j_gene: TRBJ1-5; v_gene: TRBV6-1; CDR3aa: CASTWGSYSNQPQHF
j_gene: TRBJ2-3; v_gene: TRBV20-1; CDR3aa: CSARVEGSGTDTQYF
j_gene: TRBJ2-3; v_gene: TRBV7-9; CDR3aa: CASTKNRGVFPDTQYF
j_gene: TRBJ2-2; v_gene: TRBV12-3/TRBV12-4; CDR3aa: CASKGLRNTGELFF
j_gene: TRBJ2-1; v_gene: TRBV4-3; CDR3aa: CASSQDTVSRYNEQFF
j_gene: TRBJ2-7; v_gene: TRBV29-1; CDR3aa: CSVDGATGEGSYEQYF
j_gene: TRBJ2-1; v_gene: TRBV7-8; CDR3aa: CASTTWEGTYNEQFF
j_gene: TRBJ1-3; v_gene: TRBV12-3/TRBV12-4; CDR3aa: CASIPDRGRGNTIYF
j_gene: TRBJ1-1; v_gene: TRBV24-1; CDR3aa: CATSGRSTEAFF
j_gene: TRBJ2-2; v_gene: TRBV6-2/TRBV6-3; CDR3aa: CASSSTGGAGGELFF
j_gene: TRBJ2-1; v_gene: TRBV20-1; CDR3aa: CSASRDGTGGYEQFF
j_gene: TRBJ2-3; v_gene: TRBV6-6; CDR3aa: CASSYSIGGGHDTQYF
j_gene: TRBJ2-3; v_gene: TRBV7-3; CDR3aa: CASSLRSGRTDTQYF
j_gene: TRBJ1-5; v_gene: TRBV20-1; CDR3aa: CSARKRGRAFSPDQPQHF
j_gene: TRBJ1-5; v_gene: TRBV7-2; CDR3aa: CASSLAPSNQPQHF
j_gene: TRBJ1-2; v_gene: TRBV12-3/TRBV12-4; CDR3aa: CASGIRDSYGYTF
j_gene: TRBJ1-2; v_gene: TRBV2; CDR3aa: CASLNSLGTAATF
j_gene: TRBJ2-5; v_gene: TRBV4-3; CDR3aa: CASSQDIGGQETQYF
j_gene: TRBJ2-1; v_gene: TRBV4-1; CDR3aa: CASTSTFTYNEQFF
j_gene: TRBJ2-2; v_gene: TRBV4-1; CDR3aa: CASSRSSGVFTGELFF
j_gene: TRBJ2-1; v_gene: TRBV18; CDR3aa: CASSPRDRVQNEQFF
j_gene: TRBJ1-1; v_gene: TRBV15; CDR3aa: CATSSFKGDTEAFF
j_gene: TRBJ2-2; v_gene: TRBV4-1; CDR3aa: CASSQAGQGAGTGELFF
j_gene: TRBJ2-3; v_gene: TRBV7-2; CDR3aa: CASTPGLASDTQYF
j_gene: TRBJ2-7; v_gene: TRBV12-3/TRBV12-4; CDR3aa: CASSFGGAPNEQYF
j_gene: TRBJ2-4; v_gene: TRBV4-3; CDR3aa: CASSQESGGVSKNIQYF
j_gene: TRBJ2-5; v_gene: TRBV24-1; CDR3aa: CATSDKPGQGDETQYF
j_gene: TRBJ2-1; v_gene: TRBV9; CDR3aa: CASTPGTSGIYNEQFF
j_gene: TRBJ1-6; v_gene: TRBV9; CDR3aa: CASSGGGISSYNSPLHF
j_gene: TRBJ2-2; v_gene: TRBV12-5; CDR3aa: CASEAGVWGTGELFF
j_gene: TRBJ1-3; v_gene: TRBV12-3/TRBV12-4; CDR3aa: CANQGTGNTIYF
j_gene: TRBJ2-2; v_gene: TRBV5-1; CDR3aa: CASSSNGANANTGELFF
j_gene: TRBJ2-2; v_gene: TRBV5-1; CDR3aa: CASSLQDHTGELFF